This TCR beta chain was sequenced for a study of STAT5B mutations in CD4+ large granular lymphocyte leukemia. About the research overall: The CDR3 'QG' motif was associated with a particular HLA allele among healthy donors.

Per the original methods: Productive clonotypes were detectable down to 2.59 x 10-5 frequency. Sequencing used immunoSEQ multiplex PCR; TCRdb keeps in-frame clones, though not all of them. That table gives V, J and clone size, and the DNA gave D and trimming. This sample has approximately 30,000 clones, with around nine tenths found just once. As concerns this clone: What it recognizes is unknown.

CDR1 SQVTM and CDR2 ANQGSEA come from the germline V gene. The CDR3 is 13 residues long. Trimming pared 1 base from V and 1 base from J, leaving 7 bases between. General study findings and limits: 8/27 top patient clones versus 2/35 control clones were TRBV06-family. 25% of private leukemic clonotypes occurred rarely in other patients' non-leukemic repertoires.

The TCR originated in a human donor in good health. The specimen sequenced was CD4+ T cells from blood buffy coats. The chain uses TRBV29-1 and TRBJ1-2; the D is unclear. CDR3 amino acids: CSVEGLLNYGYTF. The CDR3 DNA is TGCAGCGTTGAAGGGCTACTTAACTATGGCTACACCTTC. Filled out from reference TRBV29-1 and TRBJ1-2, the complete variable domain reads SAVISQKPSRDICQRGTSLTIQCQVDSQVTMMFWYRQQPGQSLTLIATANQGSEATYESGFVIDKFPISRPNLTFSTLTVSNMSPEDSSIYLCSVEGLLNYGYTFGSGTRLTVV.